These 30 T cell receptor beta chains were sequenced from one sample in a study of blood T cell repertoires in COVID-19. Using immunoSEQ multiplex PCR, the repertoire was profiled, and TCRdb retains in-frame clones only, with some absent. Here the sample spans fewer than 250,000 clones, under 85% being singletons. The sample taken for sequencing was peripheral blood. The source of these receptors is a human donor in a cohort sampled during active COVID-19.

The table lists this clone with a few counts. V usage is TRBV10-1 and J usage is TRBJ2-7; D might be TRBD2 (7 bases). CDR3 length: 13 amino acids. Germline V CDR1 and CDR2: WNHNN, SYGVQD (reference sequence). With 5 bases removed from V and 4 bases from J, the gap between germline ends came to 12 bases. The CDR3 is CASSTGGGYEQYF. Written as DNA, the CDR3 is TGCGCCAGCAGTACGGGGGGCGGTTACGAGCAGTACTTC.

Here the CDR3 DNA reads TGTGCCAGCAGTGAAGGCGGGACAGGGGGTTTGAACATTCAGTACTTC. Translation gives CASSEGGTGGLNIQYF. The chain is built from TRBV2 and TRBJ2-4; TRBD1 matches 11 bases. V shed 1 base and J 7 bases; nucleotides not matched to a gene: 6. The CDR3 runs 16 residues. Germline loops: CDR1 SNHLY, CDR2 FYNNEI.

This CDR3 is CAWNKARGYGYTF. CDR3 nucleotide sequence: TGTGCCTGGAATAAAGCTCGAGGGTATGGCTACACCTTC. The rearrangement joins TRBV30 to TRBJ1-2; D call uncertain. V gave up 4 bases and J gave up 5 bases, with 14 bases separating them. The CDR3 is 13 residues long. Germline lookup yields CDR1 GTSNPN and CDR2 SVGIG (reference sequence).

The DNA of the CDR3 is TGCAGCGTCATAGAACAGGGGACTAATGAAAAACTGTTTTTT. It yields the protein CSVIEQGTNEKLFF. V gene TRBV29-1 combines with J gene TRBJ1-4, with 7 bases identical to TRBD1. The CDR3 totals 14 residues. The germline V gene encodes CDR1 SQVTM and CDR2 ANQGSEA. The J segment lost 2 bases and the V segment lost 6 bases, leaving 6 bases of the junction unmatched.

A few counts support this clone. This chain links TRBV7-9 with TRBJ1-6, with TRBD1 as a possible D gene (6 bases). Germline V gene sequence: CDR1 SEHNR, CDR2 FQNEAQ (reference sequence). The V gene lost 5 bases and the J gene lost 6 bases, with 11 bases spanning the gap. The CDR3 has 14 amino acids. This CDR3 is CASSDDRSNSPLHF. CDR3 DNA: TGTGCCAGCAGCGATGACAGGTCTAATTCACCCCTCCACTTT.

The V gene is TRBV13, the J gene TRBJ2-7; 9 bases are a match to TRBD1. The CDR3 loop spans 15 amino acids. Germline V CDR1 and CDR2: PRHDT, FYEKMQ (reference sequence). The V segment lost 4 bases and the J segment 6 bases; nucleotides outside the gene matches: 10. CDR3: CASSSSGQGTREQYF. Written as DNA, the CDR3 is TGTGCCAGCAGCTCTTCCGGACAGGGGACACGCGAGCAGTACTTC.

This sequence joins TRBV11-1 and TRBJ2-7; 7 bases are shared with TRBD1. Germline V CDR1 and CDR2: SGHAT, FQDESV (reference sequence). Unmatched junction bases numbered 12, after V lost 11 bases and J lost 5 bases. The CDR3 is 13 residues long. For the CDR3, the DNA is TGTGCCTCCAAGGGGGCGTCTGGAAACGAGCAGTACTTC. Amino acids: CASKGASGNEQYF.

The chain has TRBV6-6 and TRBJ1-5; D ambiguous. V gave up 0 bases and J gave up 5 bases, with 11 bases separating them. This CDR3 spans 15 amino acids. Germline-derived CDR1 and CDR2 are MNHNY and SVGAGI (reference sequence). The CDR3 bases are TGTGCCAGCAGTTACTCTGTCTACGGAGATCAGCCCCAGCATTTT. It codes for CASSYSVYGDQPQHF.

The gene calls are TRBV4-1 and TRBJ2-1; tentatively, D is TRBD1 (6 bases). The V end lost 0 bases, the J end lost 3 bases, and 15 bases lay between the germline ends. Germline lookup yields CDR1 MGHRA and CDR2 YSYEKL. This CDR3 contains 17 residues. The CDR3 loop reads CASSQDRREGGYNEQFF. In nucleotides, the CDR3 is TGCGCCAGCAGCCAAGATCGCAGGGAAGGGGGCTACAATGAGCAGTTCTTC.

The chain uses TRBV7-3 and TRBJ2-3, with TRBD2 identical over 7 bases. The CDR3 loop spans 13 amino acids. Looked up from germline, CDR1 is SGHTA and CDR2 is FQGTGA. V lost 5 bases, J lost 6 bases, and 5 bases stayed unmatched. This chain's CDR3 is CASSLGTIDTQYF. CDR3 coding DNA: TGTGCCAGCAGCCTCGGGACTATCGATACGCAGTATTTT.

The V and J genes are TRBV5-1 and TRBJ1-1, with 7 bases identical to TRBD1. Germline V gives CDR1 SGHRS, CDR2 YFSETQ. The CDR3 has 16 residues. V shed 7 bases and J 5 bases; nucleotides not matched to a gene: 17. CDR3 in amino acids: CASGPGQRTFTTEAFF. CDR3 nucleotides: TGCGCCAGCGGCCCGGGACAGAGGACTTTTACGACTGAAGCTTTCTTT.

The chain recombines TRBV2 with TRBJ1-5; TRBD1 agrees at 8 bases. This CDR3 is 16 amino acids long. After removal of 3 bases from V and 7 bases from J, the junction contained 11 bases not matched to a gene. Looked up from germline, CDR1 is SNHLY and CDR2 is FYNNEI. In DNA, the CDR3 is TGTGCCAGCAGTGAGGTGGGACAGGATGTCCGGCAGCCCCAGCATTTT. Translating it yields CASSEVGQDVRQPQHF.

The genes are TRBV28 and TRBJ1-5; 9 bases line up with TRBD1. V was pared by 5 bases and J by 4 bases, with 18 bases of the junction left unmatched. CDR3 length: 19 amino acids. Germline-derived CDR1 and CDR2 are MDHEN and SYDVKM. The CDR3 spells CASSPSGTGRGRGNQPQHF. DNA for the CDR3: TGTGCCAGCAGTCCCTCCGGGACAGGGAGAGGAAGGGGAAATCAGCCCCAGCATTTT.

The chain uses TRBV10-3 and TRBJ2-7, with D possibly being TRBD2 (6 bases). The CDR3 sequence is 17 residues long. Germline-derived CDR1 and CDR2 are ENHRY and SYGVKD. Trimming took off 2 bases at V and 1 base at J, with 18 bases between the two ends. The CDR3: CAISEGAGRPSSYEQYF. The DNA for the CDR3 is TGTGCCATCAGTGAGGGGGCTGGGAGGCCGAGTTCCTACGAGCAGTACTTC.

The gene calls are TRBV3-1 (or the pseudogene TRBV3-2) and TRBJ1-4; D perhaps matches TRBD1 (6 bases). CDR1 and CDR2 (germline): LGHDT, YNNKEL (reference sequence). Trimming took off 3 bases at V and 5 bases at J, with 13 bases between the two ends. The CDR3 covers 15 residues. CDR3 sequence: CASSHRDRNNEKLFF. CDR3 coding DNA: TGTGCCAGCAGCCACCGCGACAGGAACAATGAAAAACTGTTTTTT.

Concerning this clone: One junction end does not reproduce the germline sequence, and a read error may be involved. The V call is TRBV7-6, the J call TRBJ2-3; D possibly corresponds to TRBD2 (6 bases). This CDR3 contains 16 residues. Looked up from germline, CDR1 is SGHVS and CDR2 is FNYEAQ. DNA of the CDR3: TGTGCCAGCAGCCTAGCTACCGGGGGTGCACAGCGTACGCAGTATTTT. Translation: CASSLATGGAQRTQYF.

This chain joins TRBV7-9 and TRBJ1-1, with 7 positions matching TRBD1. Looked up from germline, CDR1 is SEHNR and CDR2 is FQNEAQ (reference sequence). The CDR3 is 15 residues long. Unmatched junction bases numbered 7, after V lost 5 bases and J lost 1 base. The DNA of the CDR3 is TGTGCCAGCAGCAAGCTACAGGGGCAGAACACTGAAGCTTTCTTT. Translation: CASSKLQGQNTEAFF.

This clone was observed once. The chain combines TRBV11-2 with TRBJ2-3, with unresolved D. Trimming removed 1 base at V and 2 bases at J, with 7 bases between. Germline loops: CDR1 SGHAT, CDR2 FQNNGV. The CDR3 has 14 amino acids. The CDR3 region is CASSLGLLTDTQYF. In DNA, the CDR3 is TGTGCCAGCAGCTTAGGGCTCCTCACAGATACGCAGTATTTT.

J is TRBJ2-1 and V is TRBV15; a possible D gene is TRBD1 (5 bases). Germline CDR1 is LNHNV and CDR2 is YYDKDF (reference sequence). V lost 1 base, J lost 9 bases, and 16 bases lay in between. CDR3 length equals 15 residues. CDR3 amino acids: CATSRVKFQGTEQFF. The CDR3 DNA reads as TGTGCCACCAGCAGAGTGAAGTTTCAGGGTACTGAGCAGTTCTTC.

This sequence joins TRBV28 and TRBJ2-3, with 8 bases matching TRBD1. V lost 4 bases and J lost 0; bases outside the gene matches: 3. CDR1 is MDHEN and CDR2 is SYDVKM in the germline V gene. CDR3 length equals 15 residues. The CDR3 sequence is CASSWTGISTDTQYF. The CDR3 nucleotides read TGTGCCAGCAGTTGGACAGGGATTAGCACAGATACGCAGTATTTT.

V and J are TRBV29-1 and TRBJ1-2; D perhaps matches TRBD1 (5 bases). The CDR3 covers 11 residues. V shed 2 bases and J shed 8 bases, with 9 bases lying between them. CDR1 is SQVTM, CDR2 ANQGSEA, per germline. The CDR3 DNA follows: TGCAGCGTTGAACGGGGGAAGGGCTACACCTTC. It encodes CSVERGKGYTF.

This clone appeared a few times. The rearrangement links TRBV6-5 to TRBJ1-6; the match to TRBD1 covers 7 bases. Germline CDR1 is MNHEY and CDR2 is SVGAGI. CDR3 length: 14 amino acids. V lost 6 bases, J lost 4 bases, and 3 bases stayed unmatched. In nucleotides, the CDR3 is TGTGCCAGCAGGTGGGACAGATATAATTCACCCCTCCACTTT. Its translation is CASRWDRYNSPLHF.

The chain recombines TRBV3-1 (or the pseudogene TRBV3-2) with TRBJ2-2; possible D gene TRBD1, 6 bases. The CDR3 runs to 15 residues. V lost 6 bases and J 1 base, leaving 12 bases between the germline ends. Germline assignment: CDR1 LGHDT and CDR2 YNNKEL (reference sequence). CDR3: CASSPGVRNTGELFF. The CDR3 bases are TGTGCCAGCAGTCCAGGGGTAAGGAACACCGGGGAGCTGTTTTTT.

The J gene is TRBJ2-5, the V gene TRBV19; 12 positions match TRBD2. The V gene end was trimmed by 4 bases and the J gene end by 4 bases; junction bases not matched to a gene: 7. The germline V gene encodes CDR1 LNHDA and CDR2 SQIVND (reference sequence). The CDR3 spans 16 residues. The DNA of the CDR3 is TGTGCCAGTAGTACTACTAGCGGGGGGCAGGGAGAGACCCAGTACTTC. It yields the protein CASSTTSGGQGETQYF.

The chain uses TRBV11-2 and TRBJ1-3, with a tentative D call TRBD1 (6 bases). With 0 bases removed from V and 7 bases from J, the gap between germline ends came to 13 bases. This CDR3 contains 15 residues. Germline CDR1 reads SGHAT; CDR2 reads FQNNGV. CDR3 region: CASSLEGVRGNTIYF. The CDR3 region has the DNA TGTGCCAGCAGCTTAGAGGGGGTCAGGGGCAACACCATATATTTT.

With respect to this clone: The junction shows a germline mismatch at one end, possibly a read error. The CDR3 DNA reads as TGTGCTAGCAGCCAACTAGTTGGCTCCTACAATGAGCAGTTCTTC. Encoded protein: CASSQLVGSYNEQFF. The chain has TRBV7-7 and TRBJ2-1, with D possibly matching TRBD2 (5 bases). CDR3 length equals 15 residues. In germline, CDR1 is SSHAT, CDR2 FNYEAQ (reference sequence).

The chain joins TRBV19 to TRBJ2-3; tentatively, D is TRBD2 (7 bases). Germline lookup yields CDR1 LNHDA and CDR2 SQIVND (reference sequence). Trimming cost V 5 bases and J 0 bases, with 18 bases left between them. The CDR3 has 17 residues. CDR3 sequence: CASSARSGGFSTDTQYF. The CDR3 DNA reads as TGTGCCAGTAGTGCCCGCTCGGGGGGCTTTAGCACAGATACGCAGTATTTT.

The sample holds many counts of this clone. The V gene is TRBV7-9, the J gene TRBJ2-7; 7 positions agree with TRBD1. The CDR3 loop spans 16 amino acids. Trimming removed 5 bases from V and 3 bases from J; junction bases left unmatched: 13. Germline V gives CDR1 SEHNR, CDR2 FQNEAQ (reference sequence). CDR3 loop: CASSLGAGQEYYEQYF. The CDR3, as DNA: TGTGCCAGCAGCCTAGGGGCCGGACAGGAATACTACGAGCAGTACTTC. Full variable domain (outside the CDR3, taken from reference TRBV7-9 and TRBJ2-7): DTGVSQNPRHKITKRGQNVTFRCDPISEHNRLYWYRQTLGQGPEFLTYFQNEAQLEKSRLLSDRFSAERPKGSFSTLEIQRTEQGDSAMYLCASSLGAGQEYYEQYFGPGTRLTVT.

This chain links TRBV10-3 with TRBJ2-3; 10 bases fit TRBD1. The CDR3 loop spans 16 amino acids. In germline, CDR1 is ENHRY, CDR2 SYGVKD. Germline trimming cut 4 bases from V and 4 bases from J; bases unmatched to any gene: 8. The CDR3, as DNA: TGTGCCATCAGTGGACTCGGGACAGGGGTCTCAGATACGCAGTATTTT. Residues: CAISGLGTGVSDTQYF.

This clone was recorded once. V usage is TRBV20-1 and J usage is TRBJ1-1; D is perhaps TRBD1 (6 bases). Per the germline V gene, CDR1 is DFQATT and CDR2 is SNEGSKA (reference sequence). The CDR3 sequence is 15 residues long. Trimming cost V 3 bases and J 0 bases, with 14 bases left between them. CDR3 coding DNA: TGCAGTGCTAGTAGGGGGGGCAGAATGAACACTGAAGCTTTCTTT. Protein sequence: CSASRGGRMNTEAFF.